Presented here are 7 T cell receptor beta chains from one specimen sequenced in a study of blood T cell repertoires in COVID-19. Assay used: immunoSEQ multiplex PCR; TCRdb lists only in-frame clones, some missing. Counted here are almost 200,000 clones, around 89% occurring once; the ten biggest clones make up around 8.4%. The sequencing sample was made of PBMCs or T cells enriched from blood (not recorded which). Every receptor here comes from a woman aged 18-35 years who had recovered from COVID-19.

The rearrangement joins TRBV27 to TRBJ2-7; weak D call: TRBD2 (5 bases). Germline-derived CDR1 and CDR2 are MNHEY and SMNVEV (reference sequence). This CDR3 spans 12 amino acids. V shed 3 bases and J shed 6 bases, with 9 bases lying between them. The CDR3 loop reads CASSLSGFEQYF. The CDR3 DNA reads TGTGCCAGCAGTTTGAGCGGTTTCGAGCAGTACTTC.

CDR3 amino acids: CASSLMGRGTHSPLHF. The CDR3 DNA reads as TGTGCCAGCAGCTTAATGGGACGCGGGACGCATTCACCCCTCCACTTT. The V and J genes are TRBV11-2 and TRBJ1-6; D possibly corresponds to TRBD1 (5 bases). There are 16 residues in the CDR3. V was clipped by 2 bases and J by 8 bases, with 16 bases between them. The germline V gene encodes CDR1 SGHAT and CDR2 FQNNGV.

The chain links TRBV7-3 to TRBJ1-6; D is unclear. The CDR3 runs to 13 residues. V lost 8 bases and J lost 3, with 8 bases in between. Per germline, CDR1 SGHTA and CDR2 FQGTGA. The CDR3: CASRQDYNSPLHF. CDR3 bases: TGTGCCAGCCGGCAGGACTATAATTCACCCCTCCACTTT.

CDR3 sequence: CASSRRLAGTLQETQYF. As DNA, the CDR3 is TGTGCCAGCAGCCGGAGACTAGCGGGTACACTACAAGAGACCCAGTACTTC. The V gene is TRBV7-6, the J gene TRBJ2-5; 10 nucleotides match TRBD2. The CDR3 spans 17 residues. Germline trimming cut 5 bases from V and 2 bases from J; bases unmatched to any gene: 11. Looked up from germline, CDR1 is SGHVS and CDR2 is FNYEAQ.

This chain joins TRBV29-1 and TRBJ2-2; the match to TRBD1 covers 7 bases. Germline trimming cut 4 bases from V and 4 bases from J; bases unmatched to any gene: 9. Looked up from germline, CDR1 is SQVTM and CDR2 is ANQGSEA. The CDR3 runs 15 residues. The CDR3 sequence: CSVGDRDSGTGELFF. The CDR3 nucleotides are TGCAGCGTTGGAGACAGGGATTCGGGCACCGGGGAGCTGTTTTTT.

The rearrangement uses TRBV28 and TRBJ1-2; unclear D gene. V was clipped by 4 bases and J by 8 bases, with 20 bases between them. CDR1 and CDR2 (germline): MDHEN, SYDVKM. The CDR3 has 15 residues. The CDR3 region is CASSSPSRRGEGYTF. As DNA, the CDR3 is TGTGCCAGCAGTTCCCCGTCCCGCCGGGGAGAGGGCTACACCTTC.

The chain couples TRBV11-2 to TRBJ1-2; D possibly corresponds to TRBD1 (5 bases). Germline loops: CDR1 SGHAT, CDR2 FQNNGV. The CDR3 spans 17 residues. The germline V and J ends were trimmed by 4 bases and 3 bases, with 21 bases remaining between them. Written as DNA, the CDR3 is TGTGCCAGCAGCTCTGACCTAGACCCCAGGGTTGACTATGGCTACACCTTC. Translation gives CASSSDLDPRVDYGYTF.